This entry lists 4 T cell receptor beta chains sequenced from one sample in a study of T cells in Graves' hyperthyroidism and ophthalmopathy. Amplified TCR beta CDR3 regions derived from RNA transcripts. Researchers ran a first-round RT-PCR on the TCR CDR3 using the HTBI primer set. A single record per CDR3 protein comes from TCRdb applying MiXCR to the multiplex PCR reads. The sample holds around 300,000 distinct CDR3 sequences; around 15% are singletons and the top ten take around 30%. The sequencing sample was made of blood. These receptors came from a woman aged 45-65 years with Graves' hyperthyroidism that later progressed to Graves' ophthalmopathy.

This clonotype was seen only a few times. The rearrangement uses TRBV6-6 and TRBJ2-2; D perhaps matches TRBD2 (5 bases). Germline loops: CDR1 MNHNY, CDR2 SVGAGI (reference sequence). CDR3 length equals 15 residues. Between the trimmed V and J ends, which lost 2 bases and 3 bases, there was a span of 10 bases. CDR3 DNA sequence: TGTGCCAGCAGTTACCCCCCGGAGGACACCGGGGAGCTGTTTTTT. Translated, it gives CASSYPPEDTGELFF.

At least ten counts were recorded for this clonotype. The chain's CDR3 is CASSPQTGPAEAFF. The CDR3 region has the DNA TGTGCCAGCAGTCCCCAGACAGGGCCCGCTGAAGCTTTCTTT. J is TRBJ1-1 and V is TRBV2, with 7 bases fitting TRBD1. CDR1 is SNHLY, CDR2 FYNNEI, per germline. The CDR3 runs to 14 residues. The V and J ends lost 5 bases and 6 bases, in that order; junction bases with no gene match: 9.

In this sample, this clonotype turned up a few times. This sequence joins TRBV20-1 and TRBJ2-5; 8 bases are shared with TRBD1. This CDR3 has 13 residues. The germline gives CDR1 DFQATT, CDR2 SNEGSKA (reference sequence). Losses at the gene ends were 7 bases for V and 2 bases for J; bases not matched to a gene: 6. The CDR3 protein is CSVKTGGQETQYF. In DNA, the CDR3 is TGCAGTGTTAAAACAGGGGGTCAAGAGACCCAGTACTTC.

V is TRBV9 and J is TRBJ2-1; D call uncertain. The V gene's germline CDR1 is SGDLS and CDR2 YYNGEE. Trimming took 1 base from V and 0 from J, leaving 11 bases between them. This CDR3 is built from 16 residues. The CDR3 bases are TGTGCCAGCAGCGTATATGGGCCTAGCTCCTACAATGAGCAGTTCTTC. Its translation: CASSVYGPSSYNEQFF.